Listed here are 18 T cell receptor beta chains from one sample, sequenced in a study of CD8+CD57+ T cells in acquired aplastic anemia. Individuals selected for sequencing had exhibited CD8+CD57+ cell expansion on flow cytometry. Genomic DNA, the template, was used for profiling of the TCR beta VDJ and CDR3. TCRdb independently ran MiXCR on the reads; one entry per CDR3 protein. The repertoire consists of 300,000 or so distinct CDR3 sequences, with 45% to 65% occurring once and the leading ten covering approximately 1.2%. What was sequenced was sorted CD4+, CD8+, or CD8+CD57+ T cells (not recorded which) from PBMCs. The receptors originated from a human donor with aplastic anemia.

CDR3 region: CASSLFAPEQYF. CDR3 nucleotide sequence: TGTGCCAGCAGCTTATTCGCTCCCGAGCAGTACTTC. V is TRBV11-2 and J is TRBJ2-7; no reliable D call. V lost 2 bases and J lost 6, with 8 bases in between. This CDR3 has 12 amino acids. Germline-derived CDR1 and CDR2 are SGHAT and FQNNGV.

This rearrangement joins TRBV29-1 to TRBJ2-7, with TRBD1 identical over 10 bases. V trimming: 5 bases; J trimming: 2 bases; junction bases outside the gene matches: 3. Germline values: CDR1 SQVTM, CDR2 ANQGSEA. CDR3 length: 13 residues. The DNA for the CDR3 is TGCAGCGTTTACGGACAGGGGGCCTACGAGCAGTACTTC. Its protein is CSVYGQGAYEQYF.

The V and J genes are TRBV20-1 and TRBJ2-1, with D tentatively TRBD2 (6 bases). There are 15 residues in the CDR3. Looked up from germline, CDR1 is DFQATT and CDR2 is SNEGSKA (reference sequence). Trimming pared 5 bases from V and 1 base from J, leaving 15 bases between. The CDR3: CSARDFQSSYNEQFF. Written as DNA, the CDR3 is TGCAGTGCTCGGGACTTCCAGTCGTCCTACAATGAGCAGTTCTTC.

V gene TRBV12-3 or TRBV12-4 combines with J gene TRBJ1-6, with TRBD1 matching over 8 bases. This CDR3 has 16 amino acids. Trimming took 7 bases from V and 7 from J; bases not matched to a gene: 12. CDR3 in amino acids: CASNMRTGRRNSPLHF. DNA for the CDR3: TGTGCCAGCAATATGAGGACAGGGCGAAGAAATTCACCCCTCCACTTT.

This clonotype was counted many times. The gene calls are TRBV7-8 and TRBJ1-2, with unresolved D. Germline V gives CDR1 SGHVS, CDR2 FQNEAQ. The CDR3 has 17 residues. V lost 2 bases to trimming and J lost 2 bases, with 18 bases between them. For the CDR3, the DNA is TGTGCCAGCAGCTTATATTTGGATCCAGCGGCAAACTATGGCTACACCTTC. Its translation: CASSLYLDPAANYGYTF.

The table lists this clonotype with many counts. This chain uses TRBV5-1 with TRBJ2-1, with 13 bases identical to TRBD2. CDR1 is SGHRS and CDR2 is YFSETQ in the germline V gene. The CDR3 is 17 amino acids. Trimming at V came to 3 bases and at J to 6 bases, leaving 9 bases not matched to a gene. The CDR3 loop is CASSSNPGLAGINEQFF. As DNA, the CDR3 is TGCGCCAGCAGCTCAAACCCGGGACTAGCGGGGATCAATGAGCAGTTCTTC.

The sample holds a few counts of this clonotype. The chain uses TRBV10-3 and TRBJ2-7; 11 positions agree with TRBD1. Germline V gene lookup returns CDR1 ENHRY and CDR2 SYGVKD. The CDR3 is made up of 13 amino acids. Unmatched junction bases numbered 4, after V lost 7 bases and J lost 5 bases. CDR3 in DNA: TGTGCCATCAAGCGGACAGGGGGCGACGAGCAGTACTTC. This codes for CAIKRTGGDEQYF.

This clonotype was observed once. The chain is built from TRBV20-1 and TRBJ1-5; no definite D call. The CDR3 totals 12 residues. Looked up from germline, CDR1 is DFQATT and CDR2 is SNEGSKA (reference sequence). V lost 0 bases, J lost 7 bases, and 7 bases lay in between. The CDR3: CSARDLGQPQHF. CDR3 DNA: TGCAGTGCTAGAGATCTGGGACAGCCCCAGCATTTT.

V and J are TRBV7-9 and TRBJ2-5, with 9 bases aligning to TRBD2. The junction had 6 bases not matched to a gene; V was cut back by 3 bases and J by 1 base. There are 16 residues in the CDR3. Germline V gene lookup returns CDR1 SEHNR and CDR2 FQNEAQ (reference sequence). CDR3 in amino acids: CASSLPASGIQETQYF. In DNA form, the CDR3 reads TGTGCCAGCAGCTTGCCGGCTAGCGGGATCCAAGAGACCCAGTACTTC.

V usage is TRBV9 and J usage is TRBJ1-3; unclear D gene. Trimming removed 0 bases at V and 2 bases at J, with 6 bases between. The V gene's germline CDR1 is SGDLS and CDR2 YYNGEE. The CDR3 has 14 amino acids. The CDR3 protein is CASSVEGTGNTIYF. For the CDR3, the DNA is TGTGCCAGCAGCGTAGAAGGTACTGGAAACACCATATATTTT.

Here the CDR3 DNA reads TGTGCCAGCGGGGGGACCGTTAATGAAAAACTGTTTTTT. This codes for CASGGTVNEKLFF. The V gene is TRBV2, the J gene TRBJ1-4, with D maybe TRBD1 (5 bases). This CDR3 spans 13 amino acids. The germline CDR1 and CDR2 sequences are SNHLY and FYNNEI. Trimming removed 8 bases at V and 4 bases at J, with 11 bases between.

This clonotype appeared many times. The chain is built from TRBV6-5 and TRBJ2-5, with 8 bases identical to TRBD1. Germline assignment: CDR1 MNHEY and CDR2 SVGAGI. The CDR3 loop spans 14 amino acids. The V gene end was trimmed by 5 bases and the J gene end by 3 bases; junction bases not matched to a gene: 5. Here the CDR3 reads CASSQGQGKETQYF. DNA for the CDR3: TGTGCCAGCAGTCAAGGACAGGGAAAAGAGACCCAGTACTTC.

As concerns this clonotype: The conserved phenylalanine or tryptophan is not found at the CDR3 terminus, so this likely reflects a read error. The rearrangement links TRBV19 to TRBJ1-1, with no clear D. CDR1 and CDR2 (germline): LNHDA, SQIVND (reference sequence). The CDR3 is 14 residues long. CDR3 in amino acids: CTSSIRVRNTEAFS. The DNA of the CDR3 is TGTACCAGTAGTATAAGGGTACGGAACACTGAAGCTTTCTCT.

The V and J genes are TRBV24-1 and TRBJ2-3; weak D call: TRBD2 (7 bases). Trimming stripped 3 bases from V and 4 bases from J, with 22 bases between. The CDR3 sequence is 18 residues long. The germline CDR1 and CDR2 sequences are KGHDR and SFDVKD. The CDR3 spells CATSDHVGLGGGADTQYF. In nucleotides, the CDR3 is TGTGCCACCAGTGATCATGTCGGTTTAGGCGGGGGCGCAGATACGCAGTATTTT.

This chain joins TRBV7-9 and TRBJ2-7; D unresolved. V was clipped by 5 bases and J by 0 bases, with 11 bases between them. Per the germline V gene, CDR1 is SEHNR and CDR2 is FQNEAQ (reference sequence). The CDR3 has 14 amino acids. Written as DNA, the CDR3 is TGTGCCAGCAGCCCACGCGAATTCTCCTACGAGCAGTACTTC. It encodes CASSPREFSYEQYF.

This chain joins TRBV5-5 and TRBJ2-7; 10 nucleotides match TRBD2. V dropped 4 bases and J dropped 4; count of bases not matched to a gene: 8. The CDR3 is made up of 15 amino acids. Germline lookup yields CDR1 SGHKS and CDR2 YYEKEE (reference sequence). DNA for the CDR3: TGTGCCAGCAGCGAATCTAGCGGGAGATGGTACGAGCAGTACTTC. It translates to CASSESSGRWYEQYF.

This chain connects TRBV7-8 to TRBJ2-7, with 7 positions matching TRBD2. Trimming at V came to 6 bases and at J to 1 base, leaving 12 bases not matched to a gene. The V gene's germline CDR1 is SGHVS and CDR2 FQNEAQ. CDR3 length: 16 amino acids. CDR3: CASRPIRGEYSYEQYF. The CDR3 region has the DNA TGTGCCAGCAGACCAATCCGGGGGGAGTATTCCTACGAGCAGTACTTC. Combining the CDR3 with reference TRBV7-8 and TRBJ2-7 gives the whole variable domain GAGVSQSPRYKVAKRGQDVALRCDPISGHVSLFWYQQALGQGPEFLTYFQNEAQLDKSGLPSDRFFAERPEGSVSTLKIQRTQQEDSAVYLCASRPIRGEYSYEQYFGPGTRLTVT.

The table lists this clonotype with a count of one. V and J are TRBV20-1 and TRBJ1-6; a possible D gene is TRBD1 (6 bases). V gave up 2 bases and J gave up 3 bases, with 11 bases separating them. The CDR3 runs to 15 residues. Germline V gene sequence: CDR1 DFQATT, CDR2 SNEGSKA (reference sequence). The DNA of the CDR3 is TGCAGTGCTAGAAAGGGACACGGCTATAATTCACCCCTCCACTTT. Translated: CSARKGHGYNSPLHF.